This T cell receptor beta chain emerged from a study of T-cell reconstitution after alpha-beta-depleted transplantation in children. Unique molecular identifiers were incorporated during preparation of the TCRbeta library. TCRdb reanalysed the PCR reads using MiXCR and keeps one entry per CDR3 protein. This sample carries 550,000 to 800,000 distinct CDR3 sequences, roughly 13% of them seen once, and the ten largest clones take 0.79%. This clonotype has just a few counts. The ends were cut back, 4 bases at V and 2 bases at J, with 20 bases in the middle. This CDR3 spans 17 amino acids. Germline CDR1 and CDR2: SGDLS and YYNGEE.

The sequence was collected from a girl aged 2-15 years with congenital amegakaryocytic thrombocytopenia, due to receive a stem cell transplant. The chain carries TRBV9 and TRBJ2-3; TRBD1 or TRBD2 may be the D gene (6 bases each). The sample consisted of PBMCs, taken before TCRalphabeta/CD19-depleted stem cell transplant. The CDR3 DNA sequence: TGTGCCAGCAGCTTTCTACCAGGGGAGGTAATCACAGATACGCAGTATTTT. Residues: CASSFLPGEVITDTQYF.